This T cell receptor (beta chain) was recovered during a study of T cells after yellow fever vaccination. Points from the study as a whole: Abundant bulk-derived clonotypes could contaminate FACS-sorted repertoires. Post-booster samples contained most primary-vaccination clones (more than 95% CD4, approximately 88% CD8). Across the CD4 and CD8 compartments, a small share of clonotypes was present in both.

This clonotype was observed many times. Its antigen is not identified. Template-switching 5'RACE yielded the TCR cDNA; a universal primer site and UMIs were added in the process. A single record per CDR3 protein comes from TCRdb applying MiXCR to the 5' RACE reads. In the table there are 99,000 or so distinct CDR3 sequences, roughly 5.2% of which are singletons. Germline V gene data show CDR1 as SEHNR and CDR2 as FQNEAQ (reference sequence). V lost 5 bases and J lost 4; bases outside the gene matches: 6. The CDR3 spans 16 residues. The chain has TRBV7-9 and TRBJ2-3, with TRBD2 matching over 13 bases. The sample was CD8+ T cells sorted from PBMCs, taken 10 days after the yellow fever booster vaccination. The clonotype comes from a man aged 18 to 29 who received the YFV17D yellow fever vaccine. In DNA form, the CDR3 reads TGTGCCAGCAGCCCTACTAGCGGGGGGGCATCAGATACGCAGTATTTT. It encodes CASSPTSGGASDTQYF.